This note documents a single T cell receptor beta chain sequence. The CDR3 runs 15 residues. Per the germline V gene, CDR1 is SGHAT and CDR2 is FQNNGV. V trimming: 0 bases; J trimming: 5 bases; junction bases outside the gene matches: 3. Produced via immunoSEQ multiplex PCR; TCRdb's table is partial and in-frame only. Seen here are about 2.4 million clones, around 94% observed once, and the top ten hold over 0.12%. The data derive from a study of shared clonotypes between healthy human individuals. Whole-study context: CD4 naive and CD4 memory each took three plates per donor, while CD8 naive took two and CD8 memory one.

The source of this sequence is a young man in good health. This sequence joins TRBV11-2 and TRBJ2-5; 10 positions agree with TRBD2. The sequencing sample was made of naive CD4+ T cells sorted from blood. Subset defined: CD45RA+ positively selected. The CDR3 region is CASSLDGTSEETQYF. In nucleotides, the CDR3 is TGTGCCAGCAGCTTAGATGGGACTAGCGAGGAGACCCAGTACTTC. Combining the CDR3 with reference TRBV11-2 and TRBJ2-5 gives the whole variable domain EAGVAQSPRYKIIEKRQSVAFWCNPISGHATLYWYQQILGQGPKLLIQFQNNGVVDDSQLPKDRFSAERLKGVDSTLKIQPAKLEDSAVYLCASSLDGTSEETQYFGPGTRLLVL.